The 8 T cell receptor beta chains below were found in one sample sequenced in a study of blood T cells in healthy people across ages. Using a J-beta primer mix together with a sample-barcoded 5' primer, a second PCR was run for roughly 6 to 12 cycles. TCRdb processed the 5' RACE reads anew with MiXCR; each CDR3 protein has one entry. Of about 1.8 million distinct CDR3 sequences listed, less than 50% are singletons. The sequencing input was blood. These receptors were collected from a woman between 40 and 55 years old in good health.

This clonotype was recorded only once. V and J are TRBV20-1 and TRBJ1-5, with D possibly being TRBD1 (6 bases). The V gene lost 1 base and the J gene lost 4 bases, with 11 bases spanning the gap. CDR3 length: 14 residues. Germline assignment: CDR1 DFQATT and CDR2 SNEGSKA (reference sequence). The CDR3 sequence is CSARAGEWNQPQHF. DNA of the CDR3: TGCAGTGCTAGAGCAGGGGAGTGGAATCAGCCCCAGCATTTT.

The genes are TRBV28 and TRBJ2-3; D remains ambiguous. V was cut by 7 bases and J by 7 bases, with 18 bases left in between. Germline V lookup: CDR1 MDHEN, CDR2 SYDVKM. The CDR3 is 14 amino acids. The CDR3 region has the DNA TGTGCCAGCACCCCACCGGTGGGGTGGAATACGCAGTATTTT. It yields the protein CASTPPVGWNTQYF.

The chain joins TRBV20-1 to TRBJ2-3; TRBD2 is a possible D gene (5 bases). The germline V gene has CDR1 DFQATT and CDR2 SNEGSKA (reference sequence). Trimming cost V 4 bases and J 11 bases, with 22 bases left between them. The CDR3 sequence is 14 residues long. The CDR3 region is CSANPRREGHMQYF. DNA of the CDR3: TGCAGTGCTAACCCCAGACGTGAGGGCCATATGCAGTATTTT.

The gene calls are TRBV5-1 and TRBJ2-5, with D perhaps being TRBD1 or TRBD2 (5 bases each). The ends were cut back, 0 bases at V and 3 bases at J, with 12 bases in the middle. Germline V gives CDR1 SGHRS, CDR2 YFSETQ. The CDR3 contains 15 residues. The CDR3 DNA sequence: TGCGCCAGCAGCTTGGCTCGGGACCGGAAAGAGACCCAGTACTTC. It translates to CASSLARDRKETQYF.

This clonotype appeared a few times. The J gene is TRBJ2-1, the V gene TRBV29-1, with TRBD2 matching over 11 bases. Per germline, CDR1 SQVTM and CDR2 ANQGSEA. CDR3 size: 17 residues. Trimming took 1 base from V and 7 from J; bases not matched to a gene: 12. CDR3 region: CSVEGPTSGVGWNEQFF. The CDR3 region has the DNA TGCAGCGTTGAAGGGCCGACTAGCGGGGTTGGATGGAATGAGCAGTTCTTC.

CDR3 amino acids: CASLRLAGGQETQYF. DNA for the CDR3: TGTGCCAGCCTCCGCCTAGCGGGGGGACAAGAGACCCAGTACTTC. The chain recombines TRBV28 with TRBJ2-7, with TRBD2 matching over 11 bases. Gene TRBJ2-5 matches the end of the DNA better, so the J call may be wrong. CDR1 MDHEN and CDR2 SYDVKM come from the germline V gene. The CDR3 is made up of 15 amino acids.

This clonotype turned up a few times. This sequence joins TRBV14 and TRBJ2-1; TRBD2 aligns across 10 bases. CDR1 SGHDN and CDR2 FVKESK come from the germline V gene. The trim removed 0 bases at V and 9 bases at J, leaving 8 bases unmatched. This CDR3 is built from 16 residues. The CDR3: CASSQDLAGAGGEQFF. CDR3 nucleotide sequence: TGTGCCAGCAGCCAAGACCTAGCGGGGGCCGGAGGTGAGCAGTTCTTC.

V gene TRBV27 combines with J gene TRBJ2-1; perhaps D is TRBD1 or TRBD2 (5 bases each). This CDR3 is built from 15 residues. V was cut by 5 bases and J by 6 bases, with 17 bases left in between. Germline V gene sequence: CDR1 MNHEY, CDR2 SMNVEV (reference sequence). CDR3: CASSPYLGVVNEQFF. CDR3 bases: TGTGCCAGCAGTCCCTACCTGGGGGTGGTCAATGAGCAGTTCTTC.